The 18 T cell receptor beta chains listed next were all sequenced from one sample in a study of blood T cells in healthy people across ages. A second roughly 7 to 12 cycle PCR used barcoded and J-beta primers. TCRdb analysed the 5' RACE reads with MiXCR anew, one entry per CDR3 protein. The data contain more than 450,000 distinct CDR3 sequences, about 27% of them singletons. The sample was also linked to a second study, of T cells of mothers and their children.

The sequenced material came from blood. The receptors shown here come from a boy between 2 and 15 years old in good health.

This clonotype turned up a few times. The rearrangement uses TRBV7-2 and TRBJ2-4; D is unclear. The CDR3 loop spans 14 amino acids. Trimming stripped 4 bases from V and 7 bases from J, with 14 bases between. Germline CDR1 is SGHTA and CDR2 is FQGNSA. The CDR3 loop is CASSSVRIGNIQYF. The CDR3 DNA sequence: TGTGCCAGCAGCTCGGTTAGGATTGGTAACATTCAGTACTTC.

The chain couples TRBV9 to TRBJ2-2; D not resolved. Germline V gene lookup returns CDR1 SGDLS and CDR2 YYNGEE. The V end was cut by 4 bases, the J end by 1 base, with 8 bases between. The CDR3 has 14 amino acids. Written as DNA, the CDR3 is TGTGCCAGCAGCTCCGACTTGAACACCGGGGAGCTGTTTTTT. Amino acid sequence: CASSSDLNTGELFF.

Turning to this clonotype: Likely a read error: the CDR3 ends without its conserved phenylalanine or tryptophan. The rearrangement uses TRBV5-1 and TRBJ1-1, with 12 nucleotides matching TRBD1. CDR1 and CDR2 from the germline V gene are SGHRS and YFSETQ. V lost 5 bases, J lost 7 bases, and 9 bases stayed unmatched. The length of the CDR3 is 15 residues. CDR3 DNA: TGCGCCAGCAGGACCGGGACAGGGGGCTACGGTGAAGCTTTCTCT. Its translation is CASRTGTGGYGEAFS.

The chain links TRBV14 to TRBJ2-5; TRBD1 aligns across 11 bases. The CDR3 has 15 residues. The ends lost 4 bases at V and 3 bases at J; junction bases unmatched: 4. Germline CDR1 is SGHDN and CDR2 is FVKESK. The CDR3 DNA follows: TGTGCCAGCAGCCTTCGGACAGGGGGCGAAGAGACCCAGTACTTC. It yields the protein CASSLRTGGEETQYF.

In its sample, this clonotype was seen a few times. The chain uses TRBV12-3 or TRBV12-4 and TRBJ2-3, with D perhaps matching TRBD2 (6 bases). The CDR3 runs to 14 residues. V lost 5 bases, J lost 4 bases, and 13 bases lay in between. CDR3: CASSPWSGADTQYF. The CDR3 bases are TGTGCCAGCAGTCCATGGTCGGGGGCAGATACGCAGTATTTT.

Here the CDR3 DNA reads TGTGCCACCAGTGATCCACGGGCTAGCGGGAGCTCCTACAATGAGCAGTTCTTC. Translating gives CATSDPRASGSSYNEQFF. The rearrangement joins TRBV24-1 to TRBJ2-1; 10 nucleotides align to TRBD2. Germline V gene data show CDR1 as KGHDR and CDR2 as SFDVKD. The CDR3 sequence is 18 residues long. Unmatched junction bases numbered 7, after V lost 3 bases and J lost 0 bases.

This chain links TRBV12-3 or TRBV12-4 with TRBJ2-3; D is perhaps TRBD1 (6 bases). The CDR3 totals 14 residues. Deletions cut 6 bases from V and 0 bases from J, with 10 bases between. As DNA, the CDR3 is TGTGCCAGCAGGGACAGTTCTAGCACAGATACGCAGTATTTT. Its translation is CASRDSSSTDTQYF.

This clonotype turned up a few times. The rearrangement links TRBV6-1 to TRBJ1-5; 7 nucleotides align to TRBD1. V dropped 6 bases and J dropped 2; count of bases not matched to a gene: 10. Germline lookup yields CDR1 MNHNS and CDR2 SASEGT. The CDR3 sequence is 16 residues long. CDR3 bases: TGTGCCAGCAGCTCGGCACAGGGGTTTCGCAATCAGCCCCAGCATTTT. Translated: CASSSAQGFRNQPQHF.

The chain couples TRBV2 to TRBJ2-5; D is unclear. Germline V gives CDR1 SNHLY, CDR2 FYNNEI. The CDR3 runs to 13 residues. V lost 1 base to trimming and J lost 3 bases, with 6 bases between them. This CDR3 reads CASSEGRKETQYF. The CDR3 nucleotides are TGTGCCAGCAGTGAAGGGCGGAAAGAGACCCAGTACTTC.

This clonotype was counted only a few times. The rearrangement links TRBV20-1 to TRBJ2-7, with TRBD1 as a possible D gene (6 bases). V lost 4 bases and J lost 1, with 8 bases in between. CDR3 length equals 12 residues. Germline lookup yields CDR1 DFQATT and CDR2 SNEGSKA (reference sequence). In nucleotides, the CDR3 is TGCAGTGCTACGACAGGTTCCTACGAGCAGTACTTC. Translating gives CSATTGSYEQYF.

V and J are TRBV20-1 and TRBJ2-5; 8 bases map to TRBD2. Per the germline V gene, CDR1 is DFQATT and CDR2 is SNEGSKA (reference sequence). The CDR3 runs to 15 residues. With 4 bases clipped from V and 5 bases from J, the junction kept 12 bases outside the gene matches. The CDR3 nucleotides read TGCAGTGCTACCCCCCCGGGGGGGAGCTGGGAGACCCAGTACTTC. Translating gives CSATPPGGSWETQYF.

The V and J genes are TRBV20-1 and TRBJ1-3; D gene ambiguous. The V end was cut by 4 bases, the J end by 4 bases, with 11 bases between. This CDR3 has 13 amino acids. Germline loops: CDR1 DFQATT, CDR2 SNEGSKA (reference sequence). CDR3 nucleotides: TGCAGTGCTACAAAACTAGCGGGAAACACCATATATTTT. Amino acids: CSATKLAGNTIYF.

This clonotype was picked up a small number of times. Possible read error: a much larger clone is one base away. V usage is TRBV5-1 and J usage is TRBJ1-2; unclear D gene. CDR3 length: 14 amino acids. The germline V gene has CDR1 SGHRS and CDR2 YFSETQ. This CDR3 is CASSSSGRFYGHTF. The CDR3 bases are TGCGCCAGCAGCTCCTCCGGCAGGTTCTATGGCCACACCTTC.

This clonotype showed up many times. The chain has TRBV9 and TRBJ2-2; 8 nucleotides align to TRBD2. The CDR3 is 14 residues long. The V and J ends lost 7 bases and 4 bases, in that order; junction bases with no gene match: 6. Germline CDR1 and CDR2: SGDLS and YYNGEE. As DNA, the CDR3 is TGTGCCAGCCGATCCGGGGGGGCCACCGGGGAGCTGTTTTTT. Its protein product is CASRSGGATGELFF.

In this sample, this clonotype turned up a few times. The DNA of the CDR3 is TGTGCCAGCATGACAGGGACAACGGGGGAGACCCAGTACTTC. This encodes CASMTGTTGETQYF. The chain recombines TRBV7-8 with TRBJ2-5; 7 bases match TRBD1. V lost 7 bases to trimming and J lost 5 bases; unmatched junction nucleotides: 10. CDR1 is SGHVS and CDR2 is FQNEAQ in the germline V gene. CDR3 size: 14 residues. Looking up the rest from reference TRBV7-8 and TRBJ2-5 gives the full variable domain: GAGVSQSPRYKVAKRGQDVALRCDPISGHVSLFWYQQALGQGPEFLTYFQNEAQLDKSGLPSDRFFAERPEGSVSTLKIQRTQQEDSAVYLCASMTGTTGETQYFGPGTRLLVL.

The V and J genes are TRBV10-3 and TRBJ1-2; D is perhaps TRBD1 (6 bases). Trimming removed 7 bases from V and 4 bases from J, with 7 bases in between. The germline V gene encodes CDR1 ENHRY and CDR2 SYGVKD. The CDR3 is 11 amino acids. This chain's CDR3 is CAITQGYGYTF. DNA of the CDR3: TGTGCCATCACACAGGGCTATGGCTACACCTTC.

This clonotype has more than one count but fewer than ten. The chain is built from TRBV10-3 and TRBJ2-7; D is possibly TRBD1 or TRBD2 (5 bases each). In germline, CDR1 is ENHRY, CDR2 SYGVKD. The ends were cut back, 4 bases at V and 4 bases at J, with 20 bases in the middle. CDR3 size: 16 residues. In nucleotides, the CDR3 is TGTGCCATCAGTGCCCTCCGGGACCTCGGCCCTTACGAGCAGTACTTC. Amino acid sequence: CAISALRDLGPYEQYF.

This clonotype was detected a few times. V and J are TRBV4-3 and TRBJ2-1; D is possibly TRBD1 (5 bases). CDR1 LGHNA and CDR2 YSLEER come from the germline V gene. V dropped 3 bases and J dropped 5 bases, with 17 bases sitting between them. The CDR3 runs to 16 residues. As DNA, the CDR3 is TGCGCCAGCAGCCAGTTCCAGGGTCTTAGCCACAATGAGCAGTTCTTC. It is translated as CASSQFQGLSHNEQFF.